This passage covers 10 T cell receptor beta chains from one sample sequenced in a study of CD8+ T cells in alopecia areata. The authors extracted RNA and reverse transcribed it into cDNA as the sequencing template. The method was immunoSEQ multiplex PCR; TCRdb's version includes in-frame clones alone and lacks a portion of them. The sample lists around 150,000 clones; approximately 65% were seen once. Material for sequencing was CD8+ T cells sorted from blood. These receptors were collected from a human donor in good health.

The V and J genes are TRBV11-2 and TRBJ2-3; 10 nucleotides line up with TRBD2. Trimming at V came to 6 bases and at J to 0 bases, leaving 6 bases not matched to a gene. The CDR3 spans 16 residues. Germline V gene data show CDR1 as SGHAT and CDR2 as FQNNGV. The CDR3 DNA sequence: TGTGCCAGCAGACTCCGGACTAGCGGTAGCACAGATACGCAGTATTTT. Encoded protein: CASRLRTSGSTDTQYF.

The chain uses TRBV6-4 and TRBJ2-1; D unclear. The length of the CDR3 is 13 residues. Germline CDR1 reads MRHNA; CDR2 reads SNTAGT. The V end lost 5 bases, the J end lost 0 bases, and 5 bases lay between the germline ends. This CDR3 reads CASSQGSYNEQFF. CDR3 coding DNA: TGTGCCAGCAGTCAAGGCTCCTACAATGAGCAGTTCTTC.

The rearrangement joins TRBV6-6 to TRBJ1-5; D might be TRBD1 (6 bases). Between the trimmed V and J ends, which lost 5 bases and 1 base, there was a span of 12 bases. The germline V gene has CDR1 MNHNY and CDR2 SVGAGI (reference sequence). The CDR3 length is 15 residues. The CDR3 DNA is TGTGCCAGCAGTGCACCGGGACAAAGCAATCAGCCCCAGCATTTT. The encoded protein is CASSAPGQSNQPQHF.

The chain joins TRBV29-1 to TRBJ2-7; D may match TRBD1 or TRBD2 (6 bases each). The germline V and J ends were trimmed by 7 bases and 1 base, with 14 bases remaining between them. The CDR3 totals 13 residues. Per the germline V gene, CDR1 is SQVTM and CDR2 is ANQGSEA. In DNA form, the CDR3 reads TGCAGCGCTGGAGGGGGGAGGTCCTACGAGCAGTACTTC. It codes for CSAGGGRSYEQYF.

This rearrangement joins TRBV5-4 to TRBJ2-7; D perhaps matches TRBD2 (6 bases). V was shortened by 9 bases and J by 2 bases, with 12 bases between the two germline ends. Germline CDR1 and CDR2: SGHNT and YYREEE (reference sequence). This CDR3 has 12 amino acids. The CDR3 sequence is CATQSGAYEQYF. In nucleotides, the CDR3 is TGTGCCACCCAATCGGGAGCCTACGAGCAGTACTTC.

This clone has a handful of counts. The chain combines TRBV6-1 with TRBJ1-5; the D gene is possibly TRBD1 (5 bases). Germline CDR1 and CDR2: MNHNS and SASEGT. Trimming removed 4 bases from V and 2 bases from J, with 18 bases in between. The CDR3 extends over 17 amino acids. The CDR3 loop is CASSAHTGRSGNQPQHF. As DNA, the CDR3 is TGTGCCAGCAGTGCCCACACAGGAAGGTCGGGCAATCAGCCCCAGCATTTT.

This clone occurred a few times. The chain links TRBV29-1 to TRBJ2-3; 8 nucleotides agree with TRBD2. CDR1 SQVTM and CDR2 ANQGSEA come from the germline V gene. This CDR3 contains 14 residues. V shed 7 bases and J 0 bases; nucleotides not matched to a gene: 6. Here the CDR3 DNA reads TGCAGCGCCATCGGGGGGGATAGCACAGATACGCAGTATTTT. Encoded protein: CSAIGGDSTDTQYF.

This clone came up once. The chain is built from TRBV6-1 and TRBJ1-5, with 10 bases aligning to TRBD1. Trimming took 2 bases from V and 7 from J; bases not matched to a gene: 2. There are 14 residues in the CDR3. Germline V gene data show CDR1 as MNHNS and CDR2 as SASEGT. Here the CDR3 DNA reads TGTGCCAGCAGTGAACGGACAGGGGGGCAGCCCCAGCATTTT. Translating it yields CASSERTGGQPQHF.

V usage is TRBV6-1 and J usage is TRBJ1-1, with D possibly being TRBD1 (5 bases). Trimming took 1 base from V and 6 from J, leaving 21 bases between them. Germline CDR1 and CDR2: MNHNS and SASEGT. The CDR3 runs 17 residues. The DNA of the CDR3 is TGTGCCAGCAGTGAAGGTCAGGGTAGGGTTTCGTCCGCTGAAGCTTTCTTT. This sequence encodes CASSEGQGRVSSAEAFF.

The rearrangement links TRBV4-1 to TRBJ1-5, with D possibly matching TRBD1 (5 bases). Germline assignment: CDR1 MGHRA and CDR2 YSYEKL. The ends were cut back, 1 base at V and 9 bases at J, with 19 bases in the middle. The CDR3 contains 16 residues. CDR3 bases: TGCGCCAGCAGCCAAGTCAGTGAGGGGCCCTCCTTGCCCCAGCATTTT. This translates into CASSQVSEGPSLPQHF.